Each of the 32 T cell receptor beta chains below was sequenced from the same sample in a study of siplizumab effects on memory and regulatory T cells. Libraries were prepared by immunoSEQ multiplex PCR; TCRdb keeps only in-frame clonotypes and omits some of them. The sample carries tens of thousands of clones, 88% recorded once. Sequenced material: Tregs sorted from blood. These receptors originate from a human donor in good health.

This sequence joins TRBV11-2 and TRBJ2-2; D remains unclear. CDR3 length: 15 amino acids. The V gene lost 0 bases and the J gene lost 3 bases, with 8 bases spanning the gap. Per germline, CDR1 SGHAT and CDR2 FQNNGV. Here the CDR3 DNA reads TGTGCCAGCAGCTTAGATCTGGGTTACACCGGGGAGCTGTTTTTT. It is translated as CASSLDLGYTGELFF.

This clone occurred once. The rearrangement joins TRBV2 to TRBJ2-1; 8 bases are a match to TRBD2. From germline, CDR1 is SNHLY and CDR2 FYNNEI. With V trimmed by 0 bases and J by 4 bases, 8 bases remained unmatched. CDR3 length equals 17 residues. The CDR3 bases are TGTGCCAGCAGTGAAGCGCTTACTAGCGGTCCATACAATGAGCAGTTCTTC. It translates to CASSEALTSGPYNEQFF.

The rearrangement uses TRBV10-3 and TRBJ1-2, with 10 bases aligning to TRBD1. Germline lookup yields CDR1 ENHRY and CDR2 SYGVKD. With V trimmed by 2 bases and J by 4 bases, 10 bases remained unmatched. CDR3 length: 17 amino acids. CDR3 in amino acids: CAISELSSGQGIYGYTF. DNA for the CDR3: TGTGCCATCAGTGAGCTATCGTCGGGACAGGGGATCTATGGCTACACCTTC.

The chain couples TRBV2 to TRBJ1-4, with TRBD1 identical over 8 bases. The length of the CDR3 is 14 residues. Germline V CDR1 and CDR2: SNHLY, FYNNEI. Trimming removed 7 bases from V and 3 bases from J; junction bases left unmatched: 4. CDR3 bases: TGTGCCAGCAAATCGGACAGGGCTAATGAAAAACTGTTTTTT. It translates to CASKSDRANEKLFF.

This chain links TRBV15 with TRBJ1-5, with 8 positions matching TRBD1. V lost 8 bases to trimming and J lost 4 bases; unmatched junction nucleotides: 10. CDR1 is LNHNV, CDR2 YYDKDF, per germline (reference sequence). The CDR3 is 15 residues long. CDR3 in amino acids: CATRMDREKNQPQHF. The CDR3 DNA reads TGTGCCACCCGAATGGACAGGGAGAAGAATCAGCCCCAGCATTTT.

The chain employs TRBV19 and TRBJ2-2; maybe TRBD2 (5 bases). The CDR3 covers 14 residues. The V end was cut by 11 bases, the J end by 0 bases, with 13 bases between. Per the germline V gene, CDR1 is LNHDA and CDR2 is SQIVND (reference sequence). DNA for the CDR3: TGTGCCTCCCGGAGGCTAGCGAACACCGGGGAGCTGTTTTTT. Protein product: CASRRLANTGELFF. Supplemented by reference TRBV19 and TRBJ2-2, the full variable domain reads DGGITQSPKYLFRKEGQNVTLSCEQNLNHDAMYWYRQDPGQGLRLIYYSQIVNDFQKGDIAEGYSVSREKKESFPLTVTSAQKNPTAFYLCASRRLANTGELFFGEGSRLTVL.

The chain joins TRBV4-3 to TRBJ2-7, with 10 bases matching TRBD1. CDR1 is LGHNA, CDR2 YSLEER, per germline. The length of the CDR3 is 17 residues. The V segment lost 0 bases and the J segment 3 bases; nucleotides outside the gene matches: 8. CDR3 sequence: CASSQDLSTGGHYEQYF. CDR3 nucleotide sequence: TGCGCCAGCAGCCAAGATCTTTCGACAGGGGGCCACTACGAGCAGTACTTC.

This clone was recorded once. V and J are TRBV7-2 and TRBJ2-1; a weak D match, TRBD1 (6 bases). Trimming took off 5 bases at V and 8 bases at J, with 16 bases between the two ends. CDR1 is SGHTA and CDR2 is FQGNSA in the germline V gene. The CDR3 runs to 14 residues. The CDR3 is CASSADRFGDEQFF. CDR3 nucleotide sequence: TGTGCCAGCAGCGCAGACAGGTTTGGGGATGAGCAGTTCTTC. Supplemented by reference TRBV7-2 and TRBJ2-1, the full variable domain reads GAGVSQSPSNKVTEKGKDVELRCDPISGHTALYWYRQSLGQGLEFLIYFQGNSAPDKSGLPSDRFSAERTGGSVSTLTIQRTQQEDSAVYLCASSADRFGDEQFFGPGTRLTVL.

The chain joins TRBV6-5 to TRBJ2-1; no definite D call. The CDR3 extends over 14 amino acids. Trimming cost V 0 bases and J 8 bases, with 11 bases left between them. Per germline, CDR1 MNHEY and CDR2 SVGAGI. In nucleotides, the CDR3 is TGTGCCAGCAGTTACTCGAAGTTTAACCATGAGCAGTTCTTC. Translation gives CASSYSKFNHEQFF.

The chain joins TRBV18 to TRBJ2-2, with 12 bases aligning to TRBD2. CDR1 KGHSH and CDR2 LQKENI come from the germline V gene. CDR3 length equals 16 residues. With 6 bases clipped from V and 6 bases from J, the junction kept 8 bases outside the gene matches. The CDR3 DNA reads as TGTGCCAGCTCGCTCCGACTAGCGGGAGACGCCGGGGAGCTGTTTTTT. Its protein is CASSLRLAGDAGELFF.

V is TRBV5-4 and J is TRBJ2-2; D uncertain. The CDR3 extends over 12 amino acids. Germline CDR1 is SGHNT and CDR2 is YYREEE (reference sequence). Trimming took off 5 bases at V and 6 bases at J, with 8 bases between the two ends. The CDR3 coding sequence is TGTGCCAGCAGAGAAAAAGCCGGGGAGCTGTTTTTT. Encoded protein: CASREKAGELFF.

The rearrangement uses TRBV30 and TRBJ2-3; 7 nucleotides agree with TRBD2. This CDR3 is 15 amino acids long. J was trimmed by 3 bases and V by 0 bases; bases with no gene match: 6. Per germline, CDR1 GTSNPN and CDR2 SVGIG (reference sequence). CDR3 nucleotides: TGTGCCTGGAGTGTATTTGCGGGAGCGACAGATACGCAGTATTTT. Translated: CAWSVFAGATDTQYF. The variable domain in full, completed from reference TRBV30 and TRBJ2-3, reads SQTIHQWPATLVQPVGSPLSLECTVEGTSNPNLYWYRQAAGRGLQLLFYSVGIGQISSEVPQNLSASRPQDRQFILSSKKLLLSDSGFYLCAWSVFAGATDTQYFGPGTRLTVL.

V and J are TRBV30 and TRBJ2-2, with TRBD1 matching 7 bases. The CDR3 has 14 residues. Germline V gives CDR1 GTSNPN, CDR2 SVGIG (reference sequence). V was clipped by 7 bases and J by 5 bases; unmatched bases: 10. CDR3 in DNA: TGTGCCTCACAGAAGGGGACAGAGACCGGGGAGCTGTTTTTT. Residues: CASQKGTETGELFF.

This clone came up once. J is TRBJ2-1 and V is TRBV7-2; D may correspond to TRBD1 or TRBD2 (6 bases each). This CDR3 has 13 amino acids. Trimming cost V 4 bases and J 7 bases, with 11 bases left between them. Germline CDR1 is SGHTA and CDR2 is FQGNSA. CDR3 amino acids: CASSSGGPNEQFF. The CDR3 region has the DNA TGTGCCAGCAGCTCCGGGGGCCCTAATGAGCAGTTCTTC.

The chain recombines TRBV7-9 with TRBJ1-1, with 7 bases lining up with TRBD1. CDR1 is SEHNR and CDR2 is FQNEAQ in the germline V gene (reference sequence). The CDR3 consists of 15 residues. V lost 5 bases, J lost 7 bases, and 13 bases stayed unmatched. CDR3 sequence: CASSPRDSRFSEAFF. The CDR3, as DNA: TGTGCCAGCAGCCCCAGGGACAGTAGATTTAGTGAAGCTTTCTTT.

The J gene is TRBJ1-4, the V gene TRBV7-9; 9 bases agree with TRBD1. With V trimmed by 2 bases and J by 4 bases, 11 bases remained unmatched. From germline, CDR1 is SEHNR and CDR2 FQNEAQ (reference sequence). The length of the CDR3 is 18 residues. The CDR3 region has the DNA TGTGCCAGCAGCTTAACTCCCGGGACAGGGTTTGGTAATGAAAAACTGTTTTTT. Translating it yields CASSLTPGTGFGNEKLFF.

The CDR3 loop reads CASSTGGNQPQHF. The CDR3 nucleotides are TGTGCCAGTAGTACAGGGGGCAATCAGCCCCAGCATTTT. The chain combines TRBV19 with TRBJ1-5; tentatively, D is TRBD1 (6 bases). Trimming removed 4 bases from V and 2 bases from J, with 6 bases in between. Per the germline V gene, CDR1 is LNHDA and CDR2 is SQIVND (reference sequence). The CDR3 runs to 13 residues.

This clone was picked up one time. The V and J genes are TRBV18 and TRBJ2-1; maybe TRBD2 (6 bases). V was cut by 8 bases and J by 4 bases, with 18 bases left in between. From germline, CDR1 is KGHSH and CDR2 LQKENI. The length of the CDR3 is 15 residues. The DNA of the CDR3 is TGTGCCAGCACGATCGGGGGATCCCCTTACAATGAGCAGTTCTTC. It translates to CASTIGGSPYNEQFF. Variable domain in full (rest from reference TRBV18 and TRBJ2-1): NAGVMQNPRHLVRRRGQEARLRCSPMKGHSHVYWYRQLPEEGLKFMVYLQKENIIDESGMPKERFSAEFPKEGPSILRIQQVVRGDSAAYFCASTIGGSPYNEQFFGPGTRLTVL.

The V call is TRBV30, the J call TRBJ1-5; D is undetermined. The V and J ends lost 1 base and 0 bases respectively, with 10 bases between them. Germline assignment: CDR1 GTSNPN and CDR2 SVGIG (reference sequence). The CDR3 contains 15 residues. The CDR3 sequence: CAWSAYGVSNQPQHF. CDR3 DNA: TGTGCCTGGAGTGCATATGGGGTTAGCAATCAGCCCCAGCATTTT. The full variable domain, in which reference TRBV30 and TRBJ1-5 provide the parts outside the CDR3, is SQTIHQWPATLVQPVGSPLSLECTVEGTSNPNLYWYRQAAGRGLQLLFYSVGIGQISSEVPQNLSASRPQDRQFILSSKKLLLSDSGFYLCAWSAYGVSNQPQHFGDGTRLSIL.

About this clone: The sample holds other DNA sequences that translate to the same CDR3. The chain is built from TRBV5-1 and TRBJ2-3, with D unresolved. V shed 3 bases and J shed 1 base, with 6 bases lying between them. The CDR3 is 13 residues long. CDR1 is SGHRS and CDR2 is YFSETQ in the germline V gene. The CDR3, as DNA: TGCGCCAGCAGCTATCGGGGCACAGATACGCAGTATTTT. Translating gives CASSYRGTDTQYF.

The chain recombines TRBV19 with TRBJ2-5; D unclear. V shed 7 bases and J shed 2 bases, with 8 bases lying between them. This CDR3 is built from 12 residues. Germline lookup yields CDR1 LNHDA and CDR2 SQIVND (reference sequence). The CDR3 spells CASKADQETQYF. DNA of the CDR3: TGTGCCAGTAAGGCCGATCAAGAGACCCAGTACTTC.

V usage is TRBV28 and J usage is TRBJ2-7; D might be TRBD1 (6 bases). CDR3 length equals 12 residues. V lost 11 bases, J lost 7 bases, and 18 bases lay in between. Germline V CDR1 and CDR2: MDHEN, SYDVKM. The CDR3 region has the DNA TGTGCCCCCGGGCAGGGGTCTTGGGAGCAGTACTTC. Its translation: CAPGQGSWEQYF. The whole variable domain, remainder taken from reference TRBV28 and TRBJ2-7, is DVKVTQSSRYLVKRTGEKVFLECVQDMDHENMFWYRQDPGLGLRLIYFSYDVKMKEKGDIPEGYSVSREKKERFSLILESASTNQTSMYLCAPGQGSWEQYFGPGTRLTVT.

This sequence joins TRBV4-2 and TRBJ1-1; the D is unclear. Germline CDR1 is LGHNA and CDR2 is YNFKEQ. The length of the CDR3 is 13 residues. The germline V and J ends were trimmed by 0 bases and 10 bases, with 12 bases remaining between them. The CDR3 coding sequence is TGTGCCAGCAGCCAAGATCGGACCCACCCAGCTTTCTTT. Its translation: CASSQDRTHPAFF.

This sequence joins TRBV6-1 and TRBJ1-2; 7 nucleotides match TRBD1. The V and J ends lost 3 bases and 2 bases, in that order; junction bases with no gene match: 3. This CDR3 is 14 amino acids long. From germline, CDR1 is MNHNS and CDR2 SASEGT. The CDR3 DNA reads as TGTGCCAGCAGTGACGCCAGGGGGAACTATGGCTACACCTTC. Its translation is CASSDARGNYGYTF.

V is TRBV14 and J is TRBJ2-5, with D possibly matching TRBD2 (6 bases). The germline V and J ends were trimmed by 1 base and 5 bases, with 14 bases remaining between them. Germline-derived CDR1 and CDR2 are SGHDN and FVKESK. The CDR3 has 15 residues. CDR3: CASSQGGGVGETQYF. The DNA for the CDR3 is TGTGCCAGCAGCCAAGGAGGAGGGGTAGGGGAGACCCAGTACTTC.

V usage is TRBV15 and J usage is TRBJ1-5, with a possible D match to TRBD1 (5 bases). V was pared by 2 bases and J by 4 bases, with 15 bases between. Looked up from germline, CDR1 is LNHNV and CDR2 is YYDKDF (reference sequence). The CDR3 length is 16 residues. The chain's CDR3 is CATSRQTGTGNQPQHF. The CDR3 coding sequence is TGTGCCACCAGCAGACAAACCGGGACGGGTAATCAGCCCCAGCATTTT.

The V call is TRBV2, the J call TRBJ2-6; no firm D call. Trimming left V 11 bases short and J 2 bases short, with 7 bases between. The CDR3 is 12 residues long. Germline V gene sequence: CDR1 SNHLY, CDR2 FYNNEI. The CDR3 protein is CASRPGANVLTF. DNA of the CDR3: TGTGCCTCCCGTCCTGGGGCCAACGTCCTGACTTTC.

J is TRBJ1-2 and V is TRBV27; possibly TRBD1 for D (6 bases). V shed 0 bases and J shed 4 bases, with 12 bases lying between them. The CDR3 is 15 amino acids. Germline CDR1 and CDR2: MNHEY and SMNVEV (reference sequence). CDR3 nucleotide sequence: TGTGCCAGCAGTTTATCTGCAGGGACATTCTATGGCTACACCTTC. Its translation is CASSLSAGTFYGYTF.

V is TRBV19 and J is TRBJ1-2; TRBD1 matches 12 bases. V was clipped by 3 bases and J by 3 bases; unmatched bases: 8. This CDR3 is built from 17 residues. In germline, CDR1 is LNHDA, CDR2 SQIVND (reference sequence). The CDR3 reads CASSIGTGGAYYYGYTF. The CDR3 nucleotides read TGTGCCAGTAGTATCGGGACAGGGGGCGCGTATTACTATGGCTACACCTTC.

The chain couples TRBV6-5 to TRBJ2-7; unclear D gene. With 10 bases removed from V and 4 bases from J, the gap between germline ends came to 11 bases. CDR3 length: 11 amino acids. The germline gives CDR1 MNHEY, CDR2 SVGAGI. The CDR3 sequence: CATRSRYEQYF. The CDR3 nucleotides read TGTGCCACTCGCAGCCGTTACGAGCAGTACTTC.

The chain's CDR3 is CSVEDSGYSYEQYF. CDR3 coding DNA: TGCAGCGTTGAAGATAGCGGGTACTCCTACGAGCAGTACTTC. The V gene is TRBV29-1, the J gene TRBJ2-7; 7 bases are shared with TRBD2. Unmatched junction bases numbered 2, after V lost 0 bases and J lost 0 bases. This CDR3 region has 14 residues. Germline values: CDR1 SQVTM, CDR2 ANQGSEA.

The chain carries TRBV2 and TRBJ2-2, with 10 positions matching TRBD2. The CDR3 is made up of 16 amino acids. Germline V gene data show CDR1 as SNHLY and CDR2 as FYNNEI. V lost 4 bases to trimming and J lost 9 bases; unmatched junction nucleotides: 11. CDR3: CASSGDVASGSRELFF. In DNA form, the CDR3 reads TGTGCCAGCAGTGGAGACGTAGCTAGCGGGAGCCGGGAGCTGTTTTTT.